Reported below is one TCR beta chain. A library prepared for alpha chains yielded this beta chain as an off-target read; its size is of little meaning. The data were taken from a study of spatial heterogeneity in lung cancer. Time point noted: sample taken at primary tumor resection. Unsorted tumor, nontumor lung tissue or cryopreserved PBMC supplied the whole RNA. TCRdb itself ran the 5' RACE reads through MiXCR, one entry per CDR3 protein. Of some 400 distinct CDR3 sequences in the sample, approximately 40% were seen once. CDR1 is KGHSH, CDR2 LQKENI, per germline. V was cut by 5 bases and J by 6 bases, with 11 bases left in between. The CDR3 length is 13 residues.

The receptor's source is a male donor with early-stage non-small cell lung cancer. The chain links TRBV18 to TRBJ2-1; D is unclear. The material was PBMCs, obtained at surgery. The CDR3 DNA is TGTGCCAGCTCATCGCCGACCCGCAATGAGCAGTTCTTC. Protein sequence: CASSSPTRNEQFF.